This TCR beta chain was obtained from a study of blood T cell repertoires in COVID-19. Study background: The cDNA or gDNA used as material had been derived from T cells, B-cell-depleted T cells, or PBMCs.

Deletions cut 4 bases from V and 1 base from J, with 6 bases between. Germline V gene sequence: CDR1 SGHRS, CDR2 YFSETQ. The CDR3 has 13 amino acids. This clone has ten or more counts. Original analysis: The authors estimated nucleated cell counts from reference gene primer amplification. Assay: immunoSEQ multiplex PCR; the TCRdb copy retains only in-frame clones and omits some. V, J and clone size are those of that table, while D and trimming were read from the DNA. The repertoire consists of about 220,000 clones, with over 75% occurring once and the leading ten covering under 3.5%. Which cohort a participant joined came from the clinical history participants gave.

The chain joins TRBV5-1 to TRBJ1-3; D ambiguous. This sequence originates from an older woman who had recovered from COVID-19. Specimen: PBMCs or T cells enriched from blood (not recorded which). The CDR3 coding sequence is TGCGCCAGCAGCGTCAATTCTGGAAACACCATATATTTT. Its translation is CASSVNSGNTIYF.